The 31 T cell receptor beta chains reported below all come from one sample, sequenced in a study of blood T cell repertoires in COVID-19. The method was immunoSEQ multiplex PCR; TCRdb's version includes in-frame clones alone and lacks a portion of them. In the table there are 300,000 to 350,000 clones, about 92% of which are singletons. The sample taken for sequencing was peripheral blood. These receptors all come from a woman in her fifties or sixties with COVID-19, enrolled during active disease.

The V gene is TRBV9, the J gene TRBJ1-2; 10 bases are a match to TRBD1. Germline CDR1 and CDR2: SGDLS and YYNGEE. The trim removed 0 bases at V and 7 bases at J, leaving 9 bases unmatched. The CDR3 contains 16 residues. The CDR3 region is CASSVGRADRGLGYTF. CDR3 bases: TGTGCCAGCAGCGTAGGAAGAGCTGACAGGGGGCTTGGCTACACCTTC.

The chain joins TRBV25-1 to TRBJ2-7; tentatively, D is TRBD2 (6 bases). The CDR3 runs 13 residues. Trimming pared 5 bases from V and 11 bases from J, leaving 19 bases between. Germline loops: CDR1 MGHDK, CDR2 SYGVNS. The CDR3 nucleotides read TGTGCCAGCAGTTCCGGGATCCCCGGGGAGGAGTACTTC. Translating gives CASSSGIPGEEYF.

This clone came up once. The chain uses TRBV27 and TRBJ1-1; D uncertain. The length of the CDR3 is 15 residues. The germline V and J ends were trimmed by 2 bases and 2 bases, with 12 bases remaining between them. Germline V lookup: CDR1 MNHEY, CDR2 SMNVEV (reference sequence). The CDR3 sequence: CASSLGGFLNTEAFF. The CDR3 DNA follows: TGTGCCAGCAGTTTAGGAGGATTCTTAAACACTGAAGCTTTCTTT.

This clone was detected only once. The rearrangement uses TRBV2 and TRBJ1-1; D remains ambiguous. CDR3 size: 12 residues. V dropped 6 bases and J dropped 3 bases, with 8 bases sitting between them. Germline V gene lookup returns CDR1 SNHLY and CDR2 FYNNEI. The CDR3 is CASSRHHTEAFF. For the CDR3, the DNA is TGTGCCAGCAGCCGACACCACACTGAAGCTTTCTTT.

The V gene is TRBV7-6, the J gene TRBJ1-5; no clear D. Trimming took off 3 bases at V and 11 bases at J, with 11 bases between the two ends. The length of the CDR3 is 12 residues. Germline loops: CDR1 SGHVS, CDR2 FNYEAQ. The CDR3: CASSFLGGAQHF. The CDR3 DNA reads TGTGCCAGCAGCTTCCTAGGTGGCGCCCAGCATTTT.

The J gene is TRBJ1-2, the V gene TRBV7-2; D might be TRBD1 (5 bases). This CDR3 is 15 amino acids long. Trimming stripped 5 bases from V and 0 bases from J, with 13 bases between. The germline V gene encodes CDR1 SGHTA and CDR2 FQGNSA. CDR3 sequence: CASSPDSSSNYGYTF. DNA of the CDR3: TGTGCCAGCAGCCCAGACAGTTCCTCTAACTATGGCTACACCTTC.

The CDR3 spells CAWSIRDEQFF. The CDR3, as DNA: TGTGCCTGGAGCATCCGGGATGAGCAGTTCTTC. The chain couples TRBV30 to TRBJ2-1; the D is unclear. The CDR3 sequence is 11 residues long. The V and J ends lost 3 bases and 8 bases respectively, with 8 bases between them. Germline V lookup: CDR1 GTSNPN, CDR2 SVGIG (reference sequence).

The chain links TRBV5-4 to TRBJ1-1, with TRBD1 matching over 9 bases. Germline trimming cut 7 bases from V and 3 bases from J; bases unmatched to any gene: 7. CDR1 is SGHNT and CDR2 is YYREEE in the germline V gene (reference sequence). The CDR3 is made up of 14 amino acids. As DNA, the CDR3 is TGTGCCAGCTCACAGGGGGCGATAGACACTGAAGCTTTCTTT. Translated, it gives CASSQGAIDTEAFF.

The CDR3 DNA reads TGTGCCAGCAGTCCTGGCGGGGCGAGTAACTATGGCTACACCTTC. The encoded protein is CASSPGGASNYGYTF. The chain combines TRBV27 with TRBJ1-2; weak D call: TRBD1 (5 bases). CDR1 is MNHEY and CDR2 is SMNVEV in the germline V gene (reference sequence). Trimming shortened V by 5 bases and J by 1 base, and 14 bases separated the two germline ends. The CDR3 has 15 amino acids.

This clone has a single count. The chain is built from TRBV29-1 and TRBJ1-2; D not resolved. V was clipped by 5 bases and J by 4 bases, with 11 bases between them. From germline, CDR1 is SQVTM and CDR2 ANQGSEA. The length of the CDR3 is 12 residues. The CDR3, as DNA: TGCAGCGTTCGTCCTATCATCTATGGCTACACCTTC. Amino acid sequence: CSVRPIIYGYTF.

The V and J genes are TRBV4-2 and TRBJ2-1, with TRBD1 identical over 7 bases. CDR1 and CDR2 (germline): LGHNA, YNFKEQ. This CDR3 region has 15 residues. J gave up 7 bases and V 4 bases, and 10 bases lay outside the gene matches. CDR3 bases: TGTGCCAGCAGCCTCTTGGTGACAGGGAATAATGAGCAGTTCTTC. Its protein is CASSLLVTGNNEQFF.

The J gene is TRBJ2-7, the V gene TRBV2, with D possibly matching TRBD2 (6 bases). V was pared by 7 bases and J by 2 bases, with 12 bases between. The CDR3 is 13 residues long. Germline V gene lookup returns CDR1 SNHLY and CDR2 FYNNEI. CDR3 bases: TGTGCCAGCAATGGACGGGGGACCTACGAGCAGTACTTC. It translates to CASNGRGTYEQYF.

In the case of this clone: The sample has other DNA sequences that encode this CDR3 too. The chain recombines TRBV6-5 with TRBJ1-2, with 7 bases lining up with TRBD1. Trimming removed 6 bases from V and 5 bases from J; junction bases left unmatched: 0. This CDR3 contains 11 residues. CDR1 MNHEY and CDR2 SVGAGI come from the germline V gene. The CDR3 reads CASRTGYGYTF. The CDR3, as DNA: TGTGCCAGCAGGACAGGGTATGGCTACACCTTC.

The rearrangement uses TRBV9 and TRBJ1-3; D not resolved. CDR1 and CDR2 (germline): SGDLS, YYNGEE. The length of the CDR3 is 15 residues. Trimming cost V 4 bases and J 2 bases, with 13 bases left between them. CDR3 in amino acids: CASSPRFGAGNTIYF. The CDR3 DNA is TGTGCCAGCAGCCCCCGTTTCGGAGCTGGAAACACCATATATTTT. Together with reference TRBV9 and TRBJ1-3, the CDR3 gives the full variable domain: DSGVTQTPKHLITATGQRVTLRCSPRSGDLSVYWYQQSLDQGLQFLIQYYNGEERAKGNILERFSAQQFPDLHSELNLSSLELGDSALYFCASSPRFGAGNTIYFGEGSWLTVV.

The chain combines TRBV2 with TRBJ2-2; tentatively, D is TRBD1 (5 bases). Trimming left V 5 bases short and J 0 bases short, with 10 bases between. The CDR3 contains 15 residues. In germline, CDR1 is SNHLY, CDR2 FYNNEI. The CDR3 loop is CASSFRQSNTGELFF. CDR3 DNA sequence: TGTGCCAGCAGTTTTAGACAGTCGAACACCGGGGAGCTGTTTTTT.

The chain links TRBV7-2 to TRBJ1-2; 7 bases align to TRBD1. CDR3 length equals 14 residues. CDR1 and CDR2 from the germline V gene are SGHTA and FQGNSA. J was trimmed by 4 bases and V by 4 bases; bases with no gene match: 6. DNA of the CDR3: TGTGCCAGCAGCTACACAGGGGTTCCCTATGGCTACACCTTC. Its protein product is CASSYTGVPYGYTF. The full variable domain, in which reference TRBV7-2 and TRBJ1-2 provide the parts outside the CDR3, is GAGVSQSPSNKVTEKGKDVELRCDPISGHTALYWYRQSLGQGLEFLIYFQGNSAPDKSGLPSDRFSAERTGGSVSTLTIQRTQQEDSAVYLCASSYTGVPYGYTFGSGTRLTVV.

The chain recombines TRBV12-5 with TRBJ1-5; D may be TRBD1 (6 bases). V was shortened by 1 base and J by 4 bases, with 11 bases between the two germline ends. The CDR3 is made up of 15 amino acids. Germline values: CDR1 LGHNT, CDR2 FRNRAP. CDR3 coding DNA: TGTGCTAGTGGTTTGGGGGACACCGGGAATCAGCCCCAGCATTTT. It codes for CASGLGDTGNQPQHF.

The chain carries TRBV28 and TRBJ2-7; D perhaps matches TRBD2 (5 bases). V gave up 2 bases and J gave up 0 bases, with 11 bases separating them. The germline V gene encodes CDR1 MDHEN and CDR2 SYDVKM. The CDR3 has 15 amino acids. DNA of the CDR3: TGTGCCAGCAGTTTAACGAGGGATAGCTCCTACGAGCAGTACTTC. Residues: CASSLTRDSSYEQYF.

The gene calls are TRBV9 and TRBJ1-4, with TRBD1 identical over 9 bases. The CDR3 runs to 16 residues. The V and J ends lost 4 bases and 8 bases, in that order; junction bases with no gene match: 12. Germline lookup yields CDR1 SGDLS and CDR2 YYNGEE. CDR3 residues: CASSINPGQGREKLFF. CDR3 coding DNA: TGTGCCAGCAGCATTAACCCGGGACAGGGACGCGAAAAACTGTTTTTT. The complete variable domain, with remaining parts taken from reference TRBV9 and TRBJ1-4, reads DSGVTQTPKHLITATGQRVTLRCSPRSGDLSVYWYQQSLDQGLQFLIQYYNGEERAKGNILERFSAQQFPDLHSELNLSSLELGDSALYFCASSINPGQGREKLFFGSGTQLSVL.

The chain uses TRBV18 and TRBJ1-1; unclear D gene. CDR3 size: 12 residues. V lost 3 bases and J 4 bases, leaving 6 bases between the germline ends. The germline CDR1 and CDR2 sequences are KGHSH and LQKENI. Here the CDR3 reads CASSPRITEAFF. CDR3 nucleotides: TGTGCCAGCTCACCCAGGATCACTGAAGCTTTCTTT.

The rearrangement joins TRBV6-5 to TRBJ1-2; D remains unclear. This CDR3 spans 11 amino acids. The germline V gene has CDR1 MNHEY and CDR2 SVGAGI. With 7 bases removed from V and 4 bases from J, the gap between germline ends came to 7 bases. CDR3 residues: CASKLIYGYTF. The CDR3 DNA reads TGTGCCAGCAAGCTCATCTATGGCTACACCTTC.

The J gene is TRBJ1-1, the V gene TRBV9, with 8 bases aligning to TRBD1. Germline loops: CDR1 SGDLS, CDR2 YYNGEE. The CDR3 has 14 amino acids. With 4 bases clipped from V and 1 base from J, the junction kept 3 bases outside the gene matches. The DNA of the CDR3 is TGTGCCAGCAGCCTTGGACAGGGGAACACTGAAGCTTTCTTT. This sequence encodes CASSLGQGNTEAFF.

The CDR3 spells CATSAPGGAVDTQYF. The CDR3 DNA reads TGTGCCACCAGTGCCCCAGGGGGCGCGGTCGATACGCAGTATTTT. The rearrangement joins TRBV24-1 to TRBJ2-3; TRBD1 aligns across 8 bases. The CDR3 is 15 residues long. Germline V gene lookup returns CDR1 KGHDR and CDR2 SFDVKD. The V and J ends lost 5 bases and 6 bases, in that order; junction bases with no gene match: 9.

This chain joins TRBV2 and TRBJ1-5; 7 nucleotides align to TRBD1. Losses at the gene ends were 4 bases for V and 2 bases for J; bases not matched to a gene: 5. Germline lookup yields CDR1 SNHLY and CDR2 FYNNEI. CDR3 size: 15 residues. In DNA form, the CDR3 reads TGTGCCAGCAGTGGCCTCGGACAGGGCAATCAGCCCCAGCATTTT. Protein sequence: CASSGLGQGNQPQHF.

V is TRBV19 and J is TRBJ2-2, with 15 bases identical to TRBD2. This CDR3 comprises 17 residues. The ends lost 8 bases at V and 5 bases at J; junction bases unmatched: 9. CDR1 and CDR2 (germline): LNHDA, SQIVND (reference sequence). The CDR3 loop reads CASDDGLAGGPTGELFF. The CDR3 nucleotides are TGTGCCAGTGATGACGGACTAGCGGGGGGGCCAACCGGGGAGCTGTTTTTT.

In this sample, this clone turned up a few times. The chain combines TRBV4-1 with TRBJ1-6, with TRBD1 identical over 9 bases. V was pared by 0 bases and J by 10 bases, with 4 bases of the junction left unmatched. This CDR3 comprises 15 residues. Germline V gives CDR1 MGHRA, CDR2 YSYEKL. The DNA for the CDR3 is TGCGCCAGCAGCCAAGATAACAGGGGGCGATCACCCCTCCACTTT. Translation gives CASSQDNRGRSPLHF.

This sequence joins TRBV4-2 and TRBJ2-2, with D maybe TRBD1 (5 bases). The CDR3 is 13 residues long. Germline V gives CDR1 LGHNA, CDR2 YNFKEQ. V gave up 6 bases and J gave up 7 bases, with 12 bases separating them. This CDR3 is CASSPGRSGELFF. For the CDR3, the DNA is TGTGCCAGCAGTCCAGGGCGGAGCGGGGAGCTGTTTTTT.

The chain uses TRBV30 and TRBJ1-2; 7 bases align to TRBD1. This CDR3 spans 14 amino acids. Per the germline V gene, CDR1 is GTSNPN and CDR2 is SVGIG (reference sequence). V lost 2 bases, J lost 2 bases, and 5 bases stayed unmatched. The CDR3: CAWSLRGRNYGYTF. The CDR3 bases are TGTGCCTGGAGTTTGAGGGGGCGGAACTATGGCTACACCTTC.

This chain uses TRBV2 with TRBJ2-1, with D unresolved. The V gene's germline CDR1 is SNHLY and CDR2 FYNNEI. Deletions cut 2 bases from V and 15 bases from J, with 8 bases between. The CDR3 is 10 residues long. CDR3: CASSEKLLFF. In DNA, the CDR3 is TGTGCCAGCAGTGAAAAGCTCCTGTTCTTC.

The CDR3 DNA sequence: TGTGCCAGCAGCTTAGCGGGGGGGCTGAATCAGCCCCAGCATTTT. Its protein product is CASSLAGGLNQPQHF. The chain has TRBV7-2 and TRBJ1-5; a weak D match, TRBD1 (6 bases). In germline, CDR1 is SGHTA, CDR2 FQGNSA. CDR3 length equals 15 residues. V was pared by 0 bases and J by 4 bases, with 10 bases between.

The chain couples TRBV10-3 to TRBJ2-7; possible D gene TRBD2, 7 bases. Germline lookup yields CDR1 ENHRY and CDR2 SYGVKD. This CDR3 has 15 amino acids. Trimming pared 10 bases from V and 3 bases from J, leaving 22 bases between. CDR3 sequence reads: CASNAMGGGVYEQYF. CDR3 DNA: TGTGCCAGTAATGCAATGGGCGGGGGCGTCTACGAGCAGTACTTC.